This T cell receptor (beta chain) derives from a study of CXCR3-negative and CXCR3-positive naive CD8 T cells (dated by TCRdb to the late 2010s). In terms of the full investigation: In total, roughly 150 million TRB reads were obtained, or roughly 1.5 +/- 0.3 million reads per library. The diversity and physicochemical repertoire analyses included more than nine donors pooled from two independent experiments. The TRBV-TRBJ cluster analysis covered naive subsets from about 5 donors and memory cells from 3 donors.

Here is what the overall study found, with its caveats: Comparably high repertoire diversity was found in both naive subsets, whereas much lower repertoire diversity was found in memory CD8+ T cells. TRB CDR3s from CXCR3-positive naive cells showed higher hydrophobicity (lower Kidera factor 4), lower energy, and higher strength and volume indices than CXCR3-negative naive cells. Within the same donor, TRBV-TRBJ usage looked similar between naive CXCR3-negative and CXCR3-positive cells, but memory cells had distinct patterns. Because surface CD5, which is linked to self-reactivity in mice, was comparable between the naive subsets, TCR interaction strength was also inferred from TRB CDR3 physicochemical properties. Because CXCR3 expression was partially decreased after cryopreservation, freshly isolated PBMCs were used for most assays.

Sequencing relied on a NextSeq 550. The Human TCR Profiling Kit (MiLaboratory) was used to make UMI-labeled 5' RACE TRB cDNA libraries. cDNA synthesis used the entire amount of extracted RNA, and PCR amplification then used the entire amount of cDNA produced. Libraries were prepared in parallel using an identical number of PCR cycles. As for how the authors treated the data: With a requirement of at least two reads per UMI, MIGEC and MiXCR extracted about 57,000 +/- 9,900 unique UMI-labeled TRB cDNA molecules per library. Each library averaged about 40,000 +/- 10,000 functional in-frame TRB CDR3 nucleotide clonotypes without stop codons. After downsampling to 5000 UMI-labeled TRB molecules per sample, diversity metrics, including normalized Shannon-Wiener and Chao1, were computed in VDJtools. For the central five CDR3 residues, VDJtools calculated physicochemical properties weighted by clonotype size, namely interaction energy, strength, volume and Kidera factor 4. Each entry corresponds to one CDR3 protein sequence from reads that TCRdb reprocessed, and DNA is not given. It is TCRdb's table, rather than the study itself, that gives the V and J calls and clone size. The table of this sample itemizes more than 75,000 distinct CDR3 sequences. The top ten hold approximately 0.62% of the sample.

The germline V gene provides CDR1 MNHEY and CDR2 SVGAGI. The CDR3, from cysteine to phenylalanine, totals 15 residues. No DNA was logged. For each CD8+ T cell subset, flow sorting was done in triplicate, and 300,000 to 350,000 cells per subset went directly into RLT lysis buffer. To exclude memory contaminants, naive CD8+ T cells were stringently defined as CD45RO-CCR7+CD27+CD95-. Peripheral blood mononuclear cells were isolated from buffy coats using standard density gradient centrifugation. Naive CXCR3-negative and CXCR3-positive CD8+ T cells were flow-sorted using a FACSAria III. Total RNA was extracted from sorted cells using an RNeasy Mini Kit. With regard to this clonotype: Its antigen remains undetermined.

Sequencing was carried out using naive CXCR3+ CD8+ T cells from blood. The label giving this sample's cell subset or site can be read as: CD45RO-CCR7+CD27+CD95- naive CD8+ T cells expressing CXCR3 (TNR3+). This chain joins TRBV6-5 to TRBJ2-3; TCRdb names TRBD2, which stays unverified in the absence of DNA. The sequence derives from a human donor in good health. Some clones in this sample may be carry-over from other donors' samples. The CDR3 here reads CASSYSAGEGDSQYF.